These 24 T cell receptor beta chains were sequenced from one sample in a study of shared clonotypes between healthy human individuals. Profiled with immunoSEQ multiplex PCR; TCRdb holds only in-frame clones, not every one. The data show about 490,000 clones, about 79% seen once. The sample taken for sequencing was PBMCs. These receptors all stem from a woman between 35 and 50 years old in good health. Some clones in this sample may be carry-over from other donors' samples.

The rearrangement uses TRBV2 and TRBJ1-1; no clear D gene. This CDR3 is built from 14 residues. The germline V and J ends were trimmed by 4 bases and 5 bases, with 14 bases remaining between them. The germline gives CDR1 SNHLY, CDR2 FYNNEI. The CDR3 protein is CASSGQLEPTEAFF. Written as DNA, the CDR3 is TGTGCCAGCAGTGGTCAATTAGAGCCAACTGAAGCTTTCTTT.

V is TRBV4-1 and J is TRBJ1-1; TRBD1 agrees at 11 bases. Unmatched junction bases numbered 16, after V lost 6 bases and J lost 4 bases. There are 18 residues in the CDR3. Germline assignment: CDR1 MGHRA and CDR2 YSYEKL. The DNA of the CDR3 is TGCGCCAGCAGACACGTGGTAGGACAGGGGGCGCGGGCCACTGAAGCTTTCTTT. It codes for CASRHVVGQGARATEAFF.

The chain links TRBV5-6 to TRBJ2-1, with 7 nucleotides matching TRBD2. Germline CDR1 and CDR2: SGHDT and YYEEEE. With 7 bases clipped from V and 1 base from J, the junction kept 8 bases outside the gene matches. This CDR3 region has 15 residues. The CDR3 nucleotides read TGTGCCAGCGCGAAGCCCGGGGGGTCCTACAATGAGCAGTTCTTC. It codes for CASAKPGGSYNEQFF.

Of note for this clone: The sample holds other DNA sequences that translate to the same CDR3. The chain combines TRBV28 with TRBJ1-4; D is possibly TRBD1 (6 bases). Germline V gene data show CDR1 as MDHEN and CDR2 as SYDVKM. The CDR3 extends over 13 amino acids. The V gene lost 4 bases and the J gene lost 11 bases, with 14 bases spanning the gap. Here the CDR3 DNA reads TGTGCCAGCAGTTCACACGACAGGCAGAAACTGTTTTTT. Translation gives CASSSHDRQKLFF.

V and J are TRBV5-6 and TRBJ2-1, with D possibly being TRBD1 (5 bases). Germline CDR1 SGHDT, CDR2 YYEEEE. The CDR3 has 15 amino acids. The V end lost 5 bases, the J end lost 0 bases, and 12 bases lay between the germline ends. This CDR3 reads CASRQGPSSYNEQFF. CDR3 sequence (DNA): TGTGCCAGCAGGCAGGGCCCCAGCTCCTACAATGAGCAGTTCTTC. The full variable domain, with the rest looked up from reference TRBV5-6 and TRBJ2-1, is DAGVTQSPTHLIKTRGQQVTLRCSPKSGHDTVSWYQQALGQGPQFIFQYYEEEERQRGNFPDRFSGHQFPNYSSELNVNALLLGDSALYLCASRQGPSSYNEQFFGPGTRLTVL.

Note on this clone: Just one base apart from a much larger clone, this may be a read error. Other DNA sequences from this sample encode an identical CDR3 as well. In DNA form, the CDR3 reads TGTGCCTGGAGGGGGGCGGCAGCTGAGGCTTTCTTT. This codes for CAWRGAAAEAFF. The V gene is TRBV30, the J gene TRBJ1-1, with D perhaps TRBD1 (6 bases). This CDR3 is 12 amino acids long. In germline, CDR1 is GTSNPN, CDR2 SVGIG (reference sequence).

CDR3 residues: CASSLVQGGYNEQFF. The CDR3 DNA reads as TGTGCCAGCAGTTTAGTCCAGGGGGGTTACAATGAGCAGTTCTTC. V is TRBV28 and J is TRBJ2-1, with D tentatively TRBD1 (7 bases). Germline V gives CDR1 MDHEN, CDR2 SYDVKM. The CDR3 spans 15 residues. Trimming cost V 2 bases and J 4 bases, with 12 bases left between them.

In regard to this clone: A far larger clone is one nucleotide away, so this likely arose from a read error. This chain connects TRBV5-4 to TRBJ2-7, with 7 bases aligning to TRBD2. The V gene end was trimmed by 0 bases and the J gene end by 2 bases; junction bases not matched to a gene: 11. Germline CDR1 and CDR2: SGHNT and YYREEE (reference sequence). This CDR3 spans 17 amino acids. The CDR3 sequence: CASSLGGVGRNPYEQYF. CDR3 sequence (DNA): TGTGCCAGCAGCTTGGGTGGCGTCGGGAGGAACCCCTACGAGCAGTACTTC.

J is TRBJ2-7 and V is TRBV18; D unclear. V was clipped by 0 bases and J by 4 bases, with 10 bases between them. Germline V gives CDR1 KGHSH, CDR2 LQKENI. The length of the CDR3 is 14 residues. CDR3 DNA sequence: TGTGCCAGCTCACCACCACAGAATCCATACGAGCAGTACTTC. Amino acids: CASSPPQNPYEQYF. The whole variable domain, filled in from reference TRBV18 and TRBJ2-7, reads NAGVMQNPRHLVRRRGQEARLRCSPMKGHSHVYWYRQLPEEGLKFMVYLQKENIIDESGMPKERFSAEFPKEGPSILRIQQVVRGDSAAYFCASSPPQNPYEQYFGPGTRLTVT.

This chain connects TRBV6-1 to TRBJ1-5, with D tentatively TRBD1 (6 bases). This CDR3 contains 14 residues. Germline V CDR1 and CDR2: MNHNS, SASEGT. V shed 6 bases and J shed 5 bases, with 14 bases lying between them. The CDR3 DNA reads TGTGCCAGCAGCCTCGAACAGGGATATCAGCCCCAGCATTTT. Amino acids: CASSLEQGYQPQHF.

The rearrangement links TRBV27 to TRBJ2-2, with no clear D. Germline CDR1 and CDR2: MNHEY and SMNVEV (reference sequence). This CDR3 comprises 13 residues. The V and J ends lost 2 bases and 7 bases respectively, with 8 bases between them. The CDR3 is CASSLRRLGELFF. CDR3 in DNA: TGTGCCAGCAGTTTAAGGCGTCTCGGGGAGCTGTTTTTT.

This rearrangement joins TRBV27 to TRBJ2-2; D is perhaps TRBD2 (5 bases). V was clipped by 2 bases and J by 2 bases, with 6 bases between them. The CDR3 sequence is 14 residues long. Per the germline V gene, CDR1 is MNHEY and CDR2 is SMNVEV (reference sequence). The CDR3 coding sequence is TGTGCCAGCAGTTTACTAGCCAACACCGGGGAGCTGTTTTTT. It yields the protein CASSLLANTGELFF.

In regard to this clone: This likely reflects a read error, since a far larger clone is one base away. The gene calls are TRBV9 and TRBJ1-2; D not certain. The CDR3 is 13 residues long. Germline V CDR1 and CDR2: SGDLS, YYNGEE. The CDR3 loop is CASSASKNYGHTF. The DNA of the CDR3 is TGTGCCAGCAGCGCTTCTAAAAACTATGGCCACACCTTC. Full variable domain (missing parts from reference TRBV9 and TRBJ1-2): DSGVTQTPKHLITATGQRVTLRCSPRSGDLSVYWYQQSLDQGLQFLIQYYNGEERAKGNILERFSAQQFPDLHSELNLSSLELGDSALYFCASSASKNYGHTFGSGTRLTVV.

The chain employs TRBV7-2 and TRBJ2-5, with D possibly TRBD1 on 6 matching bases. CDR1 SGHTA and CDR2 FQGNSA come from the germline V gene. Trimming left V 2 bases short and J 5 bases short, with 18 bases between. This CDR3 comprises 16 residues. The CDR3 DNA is TGTGCCAGCAGCTTAACAGGGCGAAGGGCTTTGGAGACCCAGTACTTC. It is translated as CASSLTGRRALETQYF.

The CDR3 loop reads CAISEGLASTDTQYF. CDR3 nucleotide sequence: TGTGCCATCAGCGAGGGACTAGCGAGCACAGATACGCAGTATTTT. V is TRBV10-3 and J is TRBJ2-3, with 10 positions matching TRBD2. Trimming at V came to 6 bases and at J to 0 bases, leaving 3 bases not matched to a gene. From germline, CDR1 is ENHRY and CDR2 SYGVKD. The length of the CDR3 is 15 residues.

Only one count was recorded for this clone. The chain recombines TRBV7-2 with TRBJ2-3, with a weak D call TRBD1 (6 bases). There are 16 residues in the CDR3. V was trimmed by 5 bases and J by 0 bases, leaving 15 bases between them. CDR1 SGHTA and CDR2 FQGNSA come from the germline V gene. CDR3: CASSQTGPSSTDTQYF. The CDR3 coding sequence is TGTGCCAGCAGCCAGACAGGCCCCTCTAGCACAGATACGCAGTATTTT. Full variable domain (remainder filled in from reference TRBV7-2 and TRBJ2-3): GAGVSQSPSNKVTEKGKDVELRCDPISGHTALYWYRQSLGQGLEFLIYFQGNSAPDKSGLPSDRFSAERTGGSVSTLTIQRTQQEDSAVYLCASSQTGPSSTDTQYFGPGTRLTVL.

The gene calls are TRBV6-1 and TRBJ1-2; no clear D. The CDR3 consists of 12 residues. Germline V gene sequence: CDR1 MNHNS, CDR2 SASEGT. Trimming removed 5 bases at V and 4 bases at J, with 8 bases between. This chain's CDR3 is CASSRRIYGYTF. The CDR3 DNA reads TGTGCCAGCAGTCGGCGGATCTATGGCTACACCTTC.

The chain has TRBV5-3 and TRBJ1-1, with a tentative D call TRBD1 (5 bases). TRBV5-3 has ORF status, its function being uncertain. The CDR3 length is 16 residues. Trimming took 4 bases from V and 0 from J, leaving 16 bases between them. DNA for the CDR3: TGTGCCAGAAGCCCCGTAGGGGAGGGAGTGAACACTGAAGCTTTCTTT. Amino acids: CARSPVGEGVNTEAFF.

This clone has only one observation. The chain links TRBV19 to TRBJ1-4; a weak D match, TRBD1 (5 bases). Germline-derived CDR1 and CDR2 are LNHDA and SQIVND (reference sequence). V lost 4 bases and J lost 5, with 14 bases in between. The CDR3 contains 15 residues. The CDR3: CASSRQRDGNEKLFF. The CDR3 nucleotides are TGTGCCAGTAGTAGGCAACGGGACGGGAATGAAAAACTGTTTTTT.

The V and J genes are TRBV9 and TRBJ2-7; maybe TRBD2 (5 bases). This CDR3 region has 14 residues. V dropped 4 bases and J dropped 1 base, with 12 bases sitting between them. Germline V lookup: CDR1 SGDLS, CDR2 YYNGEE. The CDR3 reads CASSPSRRSYEQYF. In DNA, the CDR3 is TGTGCCAGCAGCCCATCAAGGAGGTCCTACGAGCAGTACTTC. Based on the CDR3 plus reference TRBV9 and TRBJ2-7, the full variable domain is DSGVTQTPKHLITATGQRVTLRCSPRSGDLSVYWYQQSLDQGLQFLIQYYNGEERAKGNILERFSAQQFPDLHSELNLSSLELGDSALYFCASSPSRRSYEQYFGPGTRLTVT.

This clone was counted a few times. CDR3 sequence: CASSVVGGRYDTQYF. Here the CDR3 DNA reads TGTGCCAGCAGCGTAGTCGGCGGGAGGTATGATACGCAGTATTTT. V gene TRBV9 combines with J gene TRBJ2-3, with 8 bases aligning to TRBD2. With 0 bases clipped from V and 6 bases from J, the junction kept 6 bases outside the gene matches. The germline V gene encodes CDR1 SGDLS and CDR2 YYNGEE. This CDR3 spans 15 amino acids.

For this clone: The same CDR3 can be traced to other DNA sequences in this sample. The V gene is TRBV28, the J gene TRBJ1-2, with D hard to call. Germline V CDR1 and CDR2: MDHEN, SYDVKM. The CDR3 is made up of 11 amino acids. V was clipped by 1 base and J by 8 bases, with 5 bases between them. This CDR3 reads CASSLFGGYTF. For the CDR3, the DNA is TGTGCCAGCAGTTTATTTGGGGGCTACACCTTC.

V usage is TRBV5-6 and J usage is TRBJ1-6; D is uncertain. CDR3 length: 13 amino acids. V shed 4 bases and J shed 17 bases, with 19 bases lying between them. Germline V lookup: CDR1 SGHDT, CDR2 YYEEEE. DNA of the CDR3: TGTGCCAGCAGCCAAGACCTCGGGCACCGGGTCCACTTT. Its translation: CASSQDLGHRVHF.

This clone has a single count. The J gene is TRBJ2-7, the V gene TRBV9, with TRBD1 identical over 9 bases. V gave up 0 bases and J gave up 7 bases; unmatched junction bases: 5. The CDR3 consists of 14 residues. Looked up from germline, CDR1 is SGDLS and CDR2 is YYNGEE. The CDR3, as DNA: TGTGCCAGCAGCGTAGGGGGGACAGGGTGGGAGCAGTACTTC. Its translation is CASSVGGTGWEQYF.